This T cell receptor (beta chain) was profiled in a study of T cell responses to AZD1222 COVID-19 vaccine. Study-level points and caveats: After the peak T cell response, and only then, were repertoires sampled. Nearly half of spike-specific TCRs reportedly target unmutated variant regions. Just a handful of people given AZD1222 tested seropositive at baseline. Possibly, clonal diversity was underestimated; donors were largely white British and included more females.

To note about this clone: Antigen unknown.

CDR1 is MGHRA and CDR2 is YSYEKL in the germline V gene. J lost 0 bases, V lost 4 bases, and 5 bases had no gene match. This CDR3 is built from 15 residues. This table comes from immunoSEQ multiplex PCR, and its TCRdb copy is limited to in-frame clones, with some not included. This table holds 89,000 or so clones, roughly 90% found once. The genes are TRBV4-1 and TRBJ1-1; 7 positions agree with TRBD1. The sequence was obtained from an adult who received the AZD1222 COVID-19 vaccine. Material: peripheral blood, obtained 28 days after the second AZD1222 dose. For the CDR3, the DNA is TGCGCCAGCAGCCTATTCGGACAGGTGAACACTGAAGCTTTCTTT. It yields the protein CASSLFGQVNTEAFF.